This entry is about one T cell receptor beta chain. Treatment denoted: roughly 20 received Ad26.COV2.S at low or high dose, single or two shots; about 5 received placebo; per-sample allocation not given. Sampling happened 63 days after the first vaccine or placebo injection. Assay used: immunoSEQ multiplex PCR; TCRdb lists only in-frame clones, some missing. In the table there are fewer than 600,000 clones, about nine tenths of which are singletons. This CDR3 has 15 residues. V was cut by 0 bases and J by 0 bases, with 6 bases left in between. The V gene's germline CDR1 is LGHDT and CDR2 YNNKEL (reference sequence). This entry comes from a study of Ad26.COV2.S vaccination and SARS-CoV-2 variants.

The origin of this receptor is a person aged 18-60 years who received the Ad26.COV2.S COVID-19 vaccine or a placebo. Sample: peripheral blood, taken in a trial of Ad26.COV2.S vaccine versus placebo. The chain uses TRBV3-1 (or the pseudogene TRBV3-2) and TRBJ1-5; D not resolved. CDR3 sequence reads: CASSQDLVSNQPQHF. The DNA of the CDR3 is TGTGCCAGCAGCCAAGATCTGGTTAGCAATCAGCCCCAGCATTTT.